A selection of T cell receptor beta chains follows, all from one sample in a study of blood T cell repertoires in COVID-19. Only in-frame clones appear in the TCRdb table, and some are missing; sequencing was by immunoSEQ multiplex PCR. Among around 99,000 clones listed, around 89% were seen once. Material: peripheral blood. The receptor set was obtained from a man between 40 and 49 years old with active or convalescent COVID-19. CDR3s include the opening cysteine and the closing phenylalanine or tryptophan. A D gene is named only where the DNA matches it firmly. The size field is filled for only some rows; it gives once, few, many or a size class.

J,D,V,size,DNA,CDR3
TRBJ2-5,TRBD2,TRBV24-1,NA,TGTGCCACCAGTGATGTTAGCGGGAGGCAAGAGACCCAGTACTTC,CATSDVSGRQETQYF
TRBJ1-2,NA,TRBV6-5,NA,TGTGCCAGCAACGTTGAAACAGGGCTCGGCTACACCTTC,CASNVETGLGYTF
TRBJ1-2,NA,TRBV6-5,NA,TGTGCCAGCAGTTGGCGGGACCCTGCTAGTGGCTACACCTTC,CASSWRDPASGYTF
TRBJ2-2,NA,TRBV27,NA,TGTGCCAGCAGTATTAACTCCGACTGGAGCACCGGGGAGCTGTTTTTT,CASSINSDWSTGELFF
TRBJ2-3,NA,TRBV4-1,once,TGCGCCAGCAGCCCTCAGGGGTCGTTGGCAGATACGCAGTATTTT,CASSPQGSLADTQYF
TRBJ2-1,TRBD2,TRBV3-1/TRBV3-2,NA,TGTGCCAGCAGCCAAGGCCTTAGCGGGAGGACGCGGGTAAACAATGAGCAGTTCTTC,CASSQGLSGRTRVNNEQFF
TRBJ2-1,NA,TRBV6-5,NA,TGTGCCAGCAGCTCCCCAGGGCCGCTGTTCTTC,CASSSPGPLFF
TRBJ2-7,TRBD1,TRBV24-1,NA,TGTGCCACCAGTCACAGGGGTCCTGGGGTCTACGAGCAGTACTTC,CATSHRGPGVYEQYF
TRBJ2-3,TRBD1,TRBV7-2,NA,TGTGCCAGCAGCTTAGGCAGGGGGCGGCGGACAGATACGCAGTATTTT,CASSLGRGRRTDTQYF
TRBJ1-5,NA,TRBV28,NA,TGTGCCAGCAGTTCCACGACATCCCCCCAGCATTTT,CASSSTTSPQHF
TRBJ1-2,TRBD1,TRBV27,NA,TGTGCCAGCCGACAGGGGCATGGCTACACCTTC,CASRQGHGYTF
TRBJ2-7,NA,TRBV5-8,NA,TGTGCCAGCATCCCCGAGGAGGGAATGGGAGAGCAGTACTTC,CASIPEEGMGEQYF
TRBJ2-1,TRBD2,TRBV19,NA,TGTGCCAGGAACCAAGGACTAGCGGGAGGTTCTGAGCAGTTCTTC,CARNQGLAGGSEQFF
TRBJ1-5,TRBD1,TRBV19,NA,TGTGCCAGTGCCCCTACAGGGGGCAATCAGCCCCAGCATTTT,CASAPTGGNQPQHF
TRBJ2-5,NA,TRBV29-1,few,TGCAGCGTTGCTGCGGAAGAAGAGACCCAGTACTTC,CSVAAEEETQYF
TRBJ1-5,NA,TRBV7-6,NA,TGTGCCAGCAGCTTAGGGGCAGGCAATCAGCCCCAGCATTTT,CASSLGAGNQPQHF
TRBJ1-1,NA,TRBV10-3,NA,TGTGCCATTTTACCCTCTTCCAATTTAGGGGGGGACACTGAAGCTTTCTTT,CAILPSSNLGGDTEAFF
TRBJ2-7,NA,TRBV2,NA,TGTGCCAGCAGTGAACCCGGGATCTACGAGCAGTACTTC,CASSEPGIYEQYF
TRBJ2-7,NA,TRBV7-3,NA,TGTGCCAGCAGCTTCCCGCCCGGGACACTGTCGTCCGAGCAGTACTTC,CASSFPPGTLSSEQYF
TRBJ1-5,NA,TRBV25-1,once,TGTGCCAGCAGTGACGCATCAAGCGGGGACCGTGCTAATCAGCCCCAGCATTTT,CASSDASSGDRANQPQHF
TRBJ2-7,TRBD2,TRBV2,NA,TGTGCCAGCAGTGTCAGGACTAGCGGGAGTGACGAGCAGTACTTC,CASSVRTSGSDEQYF
TRBJ1-2,NA,TRBV10-1,NA,TGCGCCAGCAGTGAATCAGGGAACTATGGCTACACCTTC,CASSESGNYGYTF
TRBJ1-5,NA,TRBV28,NA,TGTGCCAGCAGTTTATCAGGGCAGCCCCAGCATTTT,CASSLSGQPQHF
TRBJ2-5,TRBD2,TRBV5-1,NA,TGCGCCAGCAATGTGGCTAGCGGGAGCCAAGAGACCCAGTACTTC,CASNVASGSQETQYF
TRBJ1-3,NA,TRBV6-5,NA,TGTGCCAGCAGGAGAGAGAGCTCTGGAAACACCATATATTTT,CASRRESSGNTIYF
TRBJ1-1,NA,TRBV6-6,few,TGTGCCAGCAGTTACTCGCGGACGGCGGGGACTGAAGCTTTCTTT,CASSYSRTAGTEAFF
TRBJ1-1,NA,TRBV27,NA,TGTGCCAGCAGTTTCGGGGTAAAAGCTGAAGCTTTCTTT,CASSFGVKAEAFF
TRBJ1-1,NA,TRBV5-6,NA,TGTGCCAGCAGCTTGTTACTGCGCAGGTCGACCACTGAAGCTTTCTTT,CASSLLLRRSTTEAFF
TRBJ1-5,NA,TRBV5-6,once,TGTGCCAGCAGCGCCTCGGGCGGGACTGTCTCCTACAATCAGCCCCAGCATTTT,CASSASGGTVSYNQPQHF
TRBJ1-5,NA,TRBV3-1/TRBV3-2,NA,TGTGCCAGCAGCGAAGGAGCCAAGGGGGGCAATCAGCCCCAGCATTTT,CASSEGAKGGNQPQHF
TRBJ2-3,NA,TRBV28,NA,TGTGCCAGCAGTCACACAGATACGCAGTATTTT,CASSHTDTQYF
TRBJ2-5,NA,TRBV16,NA,TGTGCCAGCAGCCAATTGGAGACAGTAAAAGAGACCCAGTACTTC,CASSQLETVKETQYF
TRBJ2-7,TRBD1,TRBV7-2,NA,TGTGCCAGCAGACGGACAGGGGAGCACGAGCAGTACTTC,CASRRTGEHEQYF
TRBJ1-1,NA,TRBV6-5,NA,TGTGCCAGCAGATATCAGGGAAGTCCTGAAGCTTTCTTT,CASRYQGSPEAFF
TRBJ1-2,TRBD1,TRBV18,NA,TGTGCCAGCTCACCAGAGACAGGGGTTAACTATGGCTACACCTTC,CASSPETGVNYGYTF
TRBJ2-3,NA,TRBV7-3,NA,TGTGCCAGCAGCTTAGGGCAACATGCCAGCACAGATACGCAGTATTTT,CASSLGQHASTDTQYF
TRBJ2-1,TRBD2,TRBV5-6,NA,TGTGCCAGCAGCTTAGCGGGAGGGCCCCCCAATGAGCAGTTCTTC,CASSLAGGPPNEQFF
TRBJ2-7,NA,TRBV28,NA,TGTGCCAGCGGTCGACAGCGAACCTACGAGCAGTACTTC,CASGRQRTYEQYF
TRBJ1-1,TRBD1,TRBV2,NA,TGTGCCAGCGGTGGGACAGGGGTGAACACTGAAGCTTTCTTT,CASGGTGVNTEAFF
TRBJ2-2,NA,TRBV29-1,NA,TGCAGCGTGAGGTGGCTTTTGAACACCGGGGAGCTGTTTTTT,CSVRWLLNTGELFF